These 18 T cell receptor beta chains were all obtained from the same sample, sequenced in a study of T cells in Graves' hyperthyroidism and ophthalmopathy (dated by TCRdb to between 2017 and 2020). The method behind the library was multiplex PCR. The sequencer listed for this sample is Illumina HiSeq 2000. The TCR beta CDR3 regions were amplified from the RNA transcripts. A first-round RT-PCR of the TCR CDR3 used the HTBI primer set with the Qiagen OneStep RT-PCR kit. Starting from the raw public reads, TCRdb applied fastp trimming at Q25, assembled clones with MiXCR and retained in-frame beta chains. Each entry merges the rows of one CDR3 protein and shows their most common DNA and genes. For this sample the table gives nearly 750,000 distinct CDR3 sequences, of which roughly a third were detected only once. The ten largest clones take up 30% to 40% of the sample. The sample comprised blood. Receptors were obtained from a woman between 35 and 50 years old with Graves' hyperthyroidism.

V and J are TRBV11-1 and TRBJ1-1, with D possibly TRBD1 on 5 matching bases. The germline V gene encodes CDR1 SGHAT and CDR2 FQDESV (reference sequence). The length of the CDR3 is 14 residues. V was shortened by 6 bases and J by 2 bases, with 13 bases between the two germline ends. CDR3 nucleotide sequence: TGTGCCAGCAGTCCAGACAGCACAAACACTGAAGCTTTCTTT. Protein product: CASSPDSTNTEAFF.

This chain connects TRBV10-3 to TRBJ2-3; 9 nucleotides agree with TRBD2. The germline CDR1 and CDR2 sequences are ENHRY and SYGVKD. Germline trimming cut 8 bases from V and 8 bases from J; bases unmatched to any gene: 11. CDR3 length equals 14 residues. CDR3 sequence reads: CAIRTSDPLGTQYF. Written as DNA, the CDR3 is TGTGCCATCCGGACTAGCGACCCGCTGGGTACGCAGTATTTT.

The sample holds many counts of this clonotype. The genes are TRBV14 and TRBJ1-1; D is unclear. V was pared by 0 bases and J by 1 base, with 9 bases between. The germline V gene has CDR1 SGHDN and CDR2 FVKESK. The CDR3 runs 15 residues. The CDR3 protein is CASSQDHLWNTEAFF. In DNA, the CDR3 is TGTGCCAGCAGCCAAGATCATCTATGGAACACTGAAGCTTTCTTT.

J is TRBJ2-2 and V is TRBV28; D not resolved. This CDR3 region has 14 residues. Deletions cut 1 base from V and 4 bases from J, with 7 bases between. CDR1 and CDR2 (germline): MDHEN, SYDVKM. The CDR3 sequence is CASSLSLGTGELFF. As DNA, the CDR3 is TGTGCCAGCAGTTTATCGTTAGGCACCGGGGAGCTGTTTTTT.

This clonotype was seen more than once but under ten times. The V and J genes are TRBV7-9 and TRBJ1-4; 10 bases are shared with TRBD1. Per germline, CDR1 SEHNR and CDR2 FQNEAQ (reference sequence). V was clipped by 6 bases and J by 7 bases; unmatched bases: 17. The CDR3 is 18 residues long. CDR3 sequence: CASSFVRSLDRGPEKLFF. In nucleotides, the CDR3 is TGTGCCAGCAGTTTCGTCCGTAGTCTCGACAGGGGGCCTGAAAAACTGTTTTTT.

This clonotype appeared many times. The chain links TRBV6-6 to TRBJ1-5, with TRBD1 matching over 9 bases. Per germline, CDR1 MNHNY and CDR2 SVGAGI (reference sequence). This CDR3 has 13 residues. With V trimmed by 7 bases and J by 6 bases, 4 bases remained unmatched. Here the CDR3 reads CASKGQGGQPQHF. DNA of the CDR3: TGTGCCAGCAAGGGACAGGGAGGTCAGCCCCAGCATTTT.

With regard to this clonotype: The junction does not match germline at one end; this may be a read error. This chain joins TRBV10-2 and TRBJ2-2; 10 bases line up with TRBD2. Germline CDR1 and CDR2: WSHSY and SAAADI. CDR3 length equals 17 residues. Here the CDR3 reads CASSQIAGGPNTGELFF. CDR3 in DNA: TGTGCCAGCAGCCAAATAGCGGGAGGACCGAACACCGGGGAGCTGTTTTTT.

The chain carries TRBV10-1 and TRBJ2-7; D gene uncertain. V gave up 4 bases and J gave up 2 bases, with 12 bases separating them. This CDR3 comprises 14 residues. The germline CDR1 and CDR2 sequences are WNHNN and SYGVQD (reference sequence). CDR3 residues: CASSGVDTPYEQYF. The CDR3 DNA sequence: TGCGCCAGCAGTGGGGTAGATACCCCCTACGAGCAGTACTTC.

The rearrangement links TRBV20-1 to TRBJ1-2, with 11 bases fitting TRBD1. The junction had 8 bases not matched to a gene; V was cut back by 6 bases and J by 5 bases. This CDR3 is built from 14 residues. Per the germline V gene, CDR1 is DFQATT and CDR2 is SNEGSKA (reference sequence). CDR3 region: CSATGQGARYGYTF. The CDR3 bases are TGCAGTGCCACTGGACAGGGGGCGCGGTATGGCTACACCTTC.

The count of this clonotype is one. The chain recombines TRBV2 with TRBJ1-5, with D possibly TRBD1 on 5 matching bases. V dropped 6 bases and J dropped 0 bases, with 12 bases sitting between them. In germline, CDR1 is SNHLY, CDR2 FYNNEI. The CDR3 sequence is 15 residues long. The CDR3 nucleotides read TGTGCCAGCAGCTCCAGGGCCTATAGCAATCAGCCCCAGCATTTT. Translating it yields CASSSRAYSNQPQHF.

The CDR3 reads CATSGQDSYEQYF. In nucleotides, the CDR3 is TGTGCCACCAGTGGACAGGACTCCTACGAGCAGTACTTC. This rearrangement joins TRBV24-1 to TRBJ2-7, with a possible D match to TRBD1 (6 bases). CDR1 and CDR2 from the germline V gene are KGHDR and SFDVKD. The V and J ends lost 5 bases and 0 bases respectively, with 7 bases between them. The CDR3 spans 13 residues.

This clonotype was picked up many times. This sequence joins TRBV29-1 and TRBJ2-7, with D perhaps TRBD2 (5 bases). Germline-derived CDR1 and CDR2 are SQVTM and ANQGSEA. The CDR3 runs 14 residues. V gave up 3 bases and J gave up 1 base, with 13 bases separating them. CDR3 DNA sequence: TGCAGCGTTGAGGAGCCGGGGAGTTCCTACGAGCAGTACTTC. This codes for CSVEEPGSSYEQYF.

This clonotype was recorded once. This chain connects TRBV7-2 to TRBJ2-5, with a weak D call TRBD1 (6 bases). In germline, CDR1 is SGHTA, CDR2 FQGNSA. The CDR3 extends over 16 amino acids. V gave up 1 base and J gave up 4 bases, with 16 bases separating them. CDR3 loop: CASSLGPTGKGETQYF. The CDR3 coding sequence is TGTGCCAGCAGCTTAGGCCCCACAGGGAAGGGAGAGACCCAGTACTTC.

This clonotype has only one observation. The rearrangement joins TRBV6-1 to TRBJ2-2; 8 positions match TRBD1. V lost 5 bases to trimming and J lost 4 bases; unmatched junction nucleotides: 3. The length of the CDR3 is 14 residues. The germline CDR1 and CDR2 sequences are MNHNS and SASEGT. Here the CDR3 reads CASSTTGATGELFF. The CDR3 DNA sequence: TGTGCCAGCAGTACGACAGGGGCCACCGGGGAGCTGTTTTTT.

This clonotype has just one count. The CDR3 end shows no conserved phenylalanine or tryptophan, and so a read error is likely. The J gene is TRBJ1-1, the V gene TRBV29-1; 8 bases fit TRBD1. This CDR3 is built from 12 residues. Germline values: CDR1 SQVTM, CDR2 ANQGSEA. Germline trimming cut 7 bases from V and 6 bases from J; bases unmatched to any gene: 7. CDR3: CSAADRVAEAFV. CDR3 DNA sequence: TGCAGCGCCGCGGACAGGGTGGCTGAAGCTTTCGTT.

This CDR3 is CSVEDGTGDEQYF. CDR3 in DNA: TGCAGCGTTGAGGACGGGACAGGGGACGAGCAGTACTTC. The chain links TRBV29-1 to TRBJ2-7, with 10 bases matching TRBD1. The ends lost 3 bases at V and 5 bases at J; junction bases unmatched: 4. CDR1 and CDR2 (germline): SQVTM, ANQGSEA. This CDR3 region has 13 residues.

A remark on this clonotype: At one boundary the junction diverges from the germline segment, which might be a read error. J is TRBJ1-1 and V is TRBV7-9, with D perhaps TRBD1 (5 bases). Germline V gene lookup returns CDR1 SEHNR and CDR2 FQNEAQ (reference sequence). The CDR3 is made up of 16 amino acids. DNA for the CDR3: TGTGCCAGCAGCCCCATTTCCGGGACGTCCAACACTGGAGCTTTCTTT. Its translation: CASSPISGTSNTGAFF. Variable domain in full (rest from reference TRBV7-9 and TRBJ1-1): DTGVSQNPRHKITKRGQNVTFRCDPISEHNRLYWYRQTLGQGPEFLTYFQNEAQLEKSRLLSDRFSAERPKGSFSTLEIQRTEQGDSAMYLCASSPISGTSNTGAFFGQGTRLTVV.

The V and J genes are TRBV7-2 and TRBJ1-5; D may be TRBD1 (5 bases). Per the germline V gene, CDR1 is SGHTA and CDR2 is FQGNSA. The CDR3 runs to 14 residues. Trimming cost V 1 base and J 6 bases, with 10 bases left between them. CDR3 loop: CASSLVRAGQPQHF. In DNA, the CDR3 is TGTGCCAGCAGCTTAGTCAGGGCGGGTCAGCCCCAGCATTTT.